This TCR beta chain was obtained from a study of CXCR3-negative and CXCR3-positive naive CD8 T cells. CDR1 LGHNA and CDR2 YSLEER come from the germline V gene. The CDR3 has 17 amino acids. Study observations and caveats: Researchers report that CXCR3-positive naive cells carry more hydrophobic TRB CDR3s than CXCR3-negative naive cells.

Researchers prepared the TRB cDNA libraries using 5' RACE with UMI labels. TCRdb reanalyzed the 5' RACE reads and collapses them to one entry per CDR3 protein, without DNA. This table lists some 120,000 distinct CDR3 sequences. Notes on this clonotype: Its antigen is currently unknown.

All CD8+ T cell subsets were sorted in triplicate at 330,000 or so cells each. Cells that were CD45RO-CCR7+CD27+CD95- constituted naive CD8+ T cells. This receptor was obtained from a human donor in good health. Some clones in this sample may be carry-over from other donors' samples. Sequencing was carried out using naive CXCR3+ CD8+ T cells from blood. Subset noted: CD45RO-CCR7+CD27+CD95- naive CD8+ T cells expressing CXCR3 (TNR3+). V is TRBV4-3 and J is TRBJ2-3; TCRdb lists TRBD2, though no DNA is available to test this call. The CDR3 is CASSQDRSPGPWDTQYF.